The clone carrying this T cell receptor (beta chain) was seen at least ten times. Its antigen remains unidentified. Thyroid surgery took place with no prior treatment in any patient. The data originate from a study of metastatic and nonmetastatic thyroid tumors. Study-wide background: Repertoires from malignant and benign thyroid patients were compared across blood and tumor or nodule tissue. Study-wide results and caveats: TCR beta diversity was reportedly significantly higher in malignant thyroid tumors than benign nodules, in blood and tumor.

Trimming pared 0 bases from V and 2 bases from J, leaving 12 bases between. Germline CDR1 and CDR2: SGDLS and YYNGEE. The CDR3 contains 16 residues. The authors' processing: The study built a papillary thyroid cancer distant-metastasis classifier from CDR3 differences across clinicopathological groups. TCRdb ran MiXCR on the PCR reads. Here the V and J calls rest on TCRdb's processing, not on the authors' analysis. Of under 95,000 clones listed, 8% to 9.5% are singletons. V is TRBV9 and J is TRBJ1-3, with D hard to call. Source material: blood. The sequence came from a female donor with papillary thyroid cancer or a benign thyroid nodule (not recorded which). Some clones in this sample may be carry-over from other donors' samples. In nucleotides, the CDR3 is TGTGCCAGCAGCGTAGGGTTGAGGGCGGCTGGAAACACCATATATTTT. Its translation is CASSVGLRAAGNTIYF.